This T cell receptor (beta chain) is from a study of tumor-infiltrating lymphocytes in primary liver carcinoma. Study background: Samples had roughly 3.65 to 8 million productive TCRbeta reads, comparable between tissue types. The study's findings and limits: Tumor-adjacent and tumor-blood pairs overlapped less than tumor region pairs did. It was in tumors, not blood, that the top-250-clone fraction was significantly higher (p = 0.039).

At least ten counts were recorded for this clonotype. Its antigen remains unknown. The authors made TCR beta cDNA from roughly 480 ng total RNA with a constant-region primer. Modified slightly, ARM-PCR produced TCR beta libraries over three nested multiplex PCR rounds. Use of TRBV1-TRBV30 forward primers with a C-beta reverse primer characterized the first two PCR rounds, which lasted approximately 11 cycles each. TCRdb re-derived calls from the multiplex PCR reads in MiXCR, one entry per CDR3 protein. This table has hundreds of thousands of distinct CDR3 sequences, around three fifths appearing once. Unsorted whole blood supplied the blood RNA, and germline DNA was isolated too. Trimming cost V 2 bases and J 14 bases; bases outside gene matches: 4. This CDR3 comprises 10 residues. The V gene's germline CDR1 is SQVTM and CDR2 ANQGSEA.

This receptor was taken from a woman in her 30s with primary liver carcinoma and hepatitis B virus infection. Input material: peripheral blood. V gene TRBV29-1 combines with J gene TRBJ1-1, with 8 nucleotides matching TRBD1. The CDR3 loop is CSVEYRGNFF. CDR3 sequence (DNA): TGCAGCGTTGAATACAGGGGGAACTTCTTT.